The present T cell receptor (beta chain) was sequenced within a study of T cell responses to AZD1222 COVID-19 vaccine. As to this clone: Its antigen is still unknown.

The protocol was immunoSEQ multiplex PCR, while the TCRdb copy is restricted to in-frame clones and leaves out a portion. The data hold 84,000 or so clones, with around nine tenths observed a single time. Findings and limits, study-wide: Females made up more of the donors, who were largely white British, and clonal diversity may have come out too low. Vaccine-related CD4 TCRs covered spike, predominating at 160-218 and 743-854. Only a handful of AZD1222 recipients were seropositive at baseline.

The TCR originated in an adult in good health. This specimen was peripheral blood, taken on day 0 of AZD1222 vaccination.

The DNA of the CDR3 is TGTGCTAGTGGGCTATCGGGGAGGTCGGATGAAAAACTGTTTTTT. Protein: CASGLSGRSDEKLFF. The chain is built from TRBV12-5 and TRBJ1-4, with D unresolved. Trimming shortened V by 6 bases and J by 6 bases, and 17 bases separated the two germline ends. Germline V gene lookup returns CDR1 LGHNT and CDR2 FRNRAP. This CDR3 is 15 amino acids long.